The clone carrying this TCR beta chain was seen only once. The sample originates from a study of blood T cell repertoires in COVID-19. Study-wide context: In each case, the material was cDNA or gDNA derived from T cells, B-cell-depleted T cells, or PBMCs.

The V and J ends lost 0 bases and 4 bases respectively, with 9 bases between them. Per germline, CDR1 SGHTA and CDR2 FQGTGA. This CDR3 region has 14 residues. The assay was immunoSEQ multiplex PCR, and TCRdb's table has in-frame clones only and misses some. This table has 140,000 to 150,000 clones, roughly 84% appearing once. The sequence came from a woman in her forties or fifties who had been exposed to COVID-19. The gene calls are TRBV7-3 and TRBJ1-1; D perhaps matches TRBD1 (6 bases). The sample comprised PBMCs or T cells enriched from blood (not recorded which). In DNA, the CDR3 is TGTGCCAGCAGCTTAACCCAGGGGTCCACTGAAGCTTTCTTT. It translates to CASSLTQGSTEAFF.